These 22 T cell receptor beta chains share one sample of origin, sequenced in a study of T cell repertoires in cytomegalovirus infection. Via MiXCR, TCRdb re-called the reads, giving one row per CDR3 protein. The data hold 150,000 to 200,000 distinct CDR3 sequences, with 28% observed a single time. The sequenced sample consisted of PBMCs. The origin of the receptors is a human donor in good health (CMV status not recorded). Some clones in this sample may be carry-over from other donors' samples.

This clonotype has only a few counts. V gene TRBV29-1 combines with J gene TRBJ1-3; D unclear. The V and J ends lost 6 bases and 0 bases respectively, with 12 bases between them. This CDR3 has 14 residues. Germline loops: CDR1 SQVTM, CDR2 ANQGSEA. The CDR3 region is CSVRDGSSGNTIYF. The CDR3 coding sequence is TGCAGCGTCCGAGACGGGTCCTCTGGAAACACCATATATTTT.

The J gene is TRBJ1-2, the V gene TRBV15, with a possible D match to TRBD1 (5 bases). Trimming stripped 1 base from V and 7 bases from J, with 28 bases between. Germline CDR1 and CDR2: LNHNV and YYDKDF (reference sequence). The CDR3 extends over 19 amino acids. The DNA for the CDR3 is TGTGCCACCAGCAGAGCTCGGTCACTCGGGCAGCTAATTAGGGGTGGCTACACCTTC. Its protein is CATSRARSLGQLIRGGYTF. Based on the CDR3 plus reference TRBV15 and TRBJ1-2, the full variable domain is DAMVIQNPRYQVTQFGKPVTLSCSQTLNHNVMYWYQQKSSQAPKLLFHYYDKDFNNEADTPDNFQSRRPNTSFCFLDIRSPGLGDTAMYLCATSRARSLGQLIRGGYTFGSGTRLTVV.

In its sample, this clonotype was seen many times. The chain couples TRBV7-2 to TRBJ2-5; maybe TRBD1 (6 bases). V gave up 2 bases and J gave up 5 bases, with 12 bases separating them. The CDR3 spans 14 residues. From germline, CDR1 is SGHTA and CDR2 FQGNSA. The CDR3 nucleotides are TGTGCCAGCAGCTTAAGCTTAGGGGGTGAGACCCAGTACTTC. It encodes CASSLSLGGETQYF.

There are a few counts of this clonotype. The V and J genes are TRBV20-1 and TRBJ1-1, with D unresolved. CDR3 length: 13 amino acids. Germline lookup yields CDR1 DFQATT and CDR2 SNEGSKA (reference sequence). Trimming removed 4 bases from V and 5 bases from J, with 14 bases in between. DNA for the CDR3: TGCAGTGCTAATATACTATCGGGAACTGAAGCTTTCTTT. Translating gives CSANILSGTEAFF.

Remarks on this clonotype: A much larger clone is a single base away; this may be a read error. The chain combines TRBV11-3 with TRBJ2-1, with D possibly called TRBD1 or TRBD2 (6 bases each). V dropped 0 bases and J dropped 13 bases, with 16 bases sitting between them. The CDR3 has 14 residues. Germline CDR1 SGHNT, CDR2 YENEEA. The CDR3 bases are TGTGCCAGCAGCTTAGATCCGGGGGCGGGTGATCAGTTCTTC. It translates to CASSLDPGAGDQFF. Full variable domain (missing parts from reference TRBV11-3 and TRBJ2-1): EAGVVQSPRYKIIEKKQPVAFWCNPISGHNTLYWYLQNLGQGPELLIRYENEEAVDDSQLPKDRFSAERLKGVDSTLKIQPAELGDSAVYLCASSLDPGAGDQFFGPGTRLTVL.

The chain recombines TRBV6-2 or TRBV6-3 with TRBJ1-2; no clear D gene. The ends were cut back, 0 bases at V and 0 bases at J, with 14 bases in the middle. CDR3 length equals 17 residues. Germline CDR1 and CDR2: MNHEY and SVGEGT. The CDR3: CASSYSLLESANYGYTF. DNA for the CDR3: TGTGCCAGCAGTTACTCCCTTTTGGAGTCGGCTAACTATGGCTACACCTTC.

The chain is built from TRBV20-1 and TRBJ2-5, with 11 bases lining up with TRBD2. In germline, CDR1 is DFQATT, CDR2 SNEGSKA (reference sequence). This CDR3 contains 15 residues. V lost 5 bases and J lost 5; bases outside the gene matches: 10. CDR3 residues: CSAGVSGGAGETQYF. As DNA, the CDR3 is TGCAGTGCTGGTGTTAGCGGGGGGGCTGGGGAGACCCAGTACTTC.

This clonotype showed up just a few times. V gene TRBV20-1 combines with J gene TRBJ1-2; a weak D match, TRBD1 (6 bases). The CDR3 totals 13 residues. Germline V lookup: CDR1 DFQATT, CDR2 SNEGSKA (reference sequence). V was shortened by 4 bases and J by 4 bases, with 13 bases between the two germline ends. CDR3 loop: CSATGASGYGYTF. CDR3 sequence (DNA): TGCAGTGCTACGGGGGCTAGTGGCTATGGCTACACCTTC.

This clonotype was seen a few times. The chain uses TRBV2 and TRBJ1-6; D is ambiguous. Trimming shortened V by 3 bases and J by 9 bases, and 12 bases separated the two germline ends. The CDR3 covers 14 residues. Germline assignment: CDR1 SNHLY and CDR2 FYNNEI. In DNA, the CDR3 is TGTGCCAGCAGTGAGGGAGGTGATGGTTCACCCCTCCACTTT. Residues: CASSEGGDGSPLHF.

This sequence joins TRBV12-3 or TRBV12-4 and TRBJ1-5; D is possibly TRBD1 (5 bases). The ends were cut back, 7 bases at V and 5 bases at J, with 15 bases in the middle. The CDR3 spans 14 residues. CDR3 residues: CASNLDSPYQPQHF. The CDR3, as DNA: TGTGCCAGCAACCTCGACAGTCCGTATCAGCCCCAGCATTTT.

Regarding this clonotype: One end of the junction is discordant with germline, which a read error may explain. The CDR3 DNA sequence: TGTGCCAGCAGTTTACGGCACTCGTTC. Translation: CASSLRHSF. The chain carries TRBV28 and TRBJ2-4; D gene uncertain. Germline CDR1 and CDR2: MDHEN and SYDVKM. The CDR3 loop spans 9 amino acids.

The chain recombines TRBV19 with TRBJ2-4, with 10 bases lining up with TRBD1. After removal of 7 bases from V and 4 bases from J, the junction contained 4 bases not matched to a gene. Germline values: CDR1 LNHDA, CDR2 SQIVND (reference sequence). This CDR3 has 14 residues. CDR3 in DNA: TGTGCCAGTACCCAGGGACAGGGGAAAAACATTCAGTACTTC. Its translation: CASTQGQGKNIQYF.

This clonotype occurred a few times. The chain links TRBV6-1 to TRBJ2-5; perhaps TRBD2 as D (7 bases). Trimming shortened V by 0 bases and J by 5 bases, and 10 bases separated the two germline ends. The CDR3 covers 14 residues. Germline CDR1 is MNHNS and CDR2 is SASEGT. The CDR3 coding sequence is TGTGCCAGCAGTGAAGCGGGGGGGCATGAGACCCAGTACTTC. Amino acids: CASSEAGGHETQYF.

V is TRBV29-1 and J is TRBJ1-5; 8 positions match TRBD1. Germline trimming cut 6 bases from V and 2 bases from J; bases unmatched to any gene: 0. The length of the CDR3 is 12 residues. CDR1 is SQVTM, CDR2 ANQGSEA, per germline. CDR3 loop: CSVTGGNQPQHF. Here the CDR3 DNA reads TGCAGCGTGACAGGGGGCAATCAGCCCCAGCATTTT.

The gene calls are TRBV29-1 and TRBJ1-2; TRBD1 matches 7 bases. Germline assignment: CDR1 SQVTM and CDR2 ANQGSEA. The J segment lost 7 bases and the V segment lost 2 bases, leaving 10 bases of the junction unmatched. The length of the CDR3 is 14 residues. CDR3 nucleotide sequence: TGCAGCGTTGAAACCCCGACAGGGCGCGGTGGCTACACCTTC. It is translated as CSVETPTGRGGYTF.

The V gene is TRBV3-1, the J gene TRBJ1-1, with D possibly matching TRBD1 (5 bases). The V gene's germline CDR1 is LGHDT and CDR2 YNNKEL (reference sequence). V lost 4 bases, J lost 9 bases, and 15 bases lay in between. The CDR3 extends over 13 amino acids. The CDR3 region is CASSLKAEGKAFF. CDR3 coding DNA: TGTGCCAGCAGCCTTAAGGCAGAGGGGAAAGCTTTCTTT.

This clonotype appeared a few times. The gene calls are TRBV6-6 and TRBJ2-5; D is undetermined. The CDR3 sequence is 12 residues long. Deletions cut 4 bases from V and 4 bases from J, with 7 bases between. Looked up from germline, CDR1 is MNHNY and CDR2 is SVGAGI (reference sequence). Here the CDR3 reads CASSWVAETQYF. For the CDR3, the DNA is TGTGCCAGCAGTTGGGTCGCAGAGACCCAGTACTTC.

This chain joins TRBV6-2 or TRBV6-3 and TRBJ2-7; TRBD1 aligns across 11 bases. V shed 0 bases and J 4 bases; nucleotides not matched to a gene: 2. The CDR3 length is 15 residues. CDR1 MNHEY and CDR2 SVGEGT come from the germline V gene. The CDR3 DNA sequence: TGTGCCAGCAGTTACTCGGACAGGGGGCTGTACGAGCAGTACTTC. This sequence encodes CASSYSDRGLYEQYF.

This clonotype has ten or more counts. The V and J genes are TRBV7-9 and TRBJ1-1; D remains unclear. Germline CDR1 reads SEHNR; CDR2 reads FQNEAQ (reference sequence). Trimming cost V 5 bases and J 1 base, with 11 bases left between them. The CDR3 sequence is 14 residues long. CDR3 amino acids: CASSLGLPNTEAFF. The DNA for the CDR3 is TGTGCCAGCAGCCTTGGACTGCCGAACACTGAAGCTTTCTTT.

The rearrangement joins TRBV11-2 to TRBJ2-6; TRBD1 aligns across 12 bases. CDR3 length equals 18 residues. Unmatched junction bases numbered 7, after V lost 3 bases and J lost 4 bases. Germline V gives CDR1 SGHAT, CDR2 FQNNGV. CDR3: CASSLSGQGAYGANVLTF. The CDR3 region has the DNA TGTGCCAGCAGCTTGTCGGGACAGGGGGCATACGGGGCCAACGTCCTGACTTTC.

The chain employs TRBV20-1 and TRBJ1-1; D is uncertain. V lost 4 bases and J 1 base, leaving 16 bases between the germline ends. Germline-derived CDR1 and CDR2 are DFQATT and SNEGSKA (reference sequence). The CDR3 consists of 15 residues. The CDR3 reads CSAITVWEANTEAFF. In DNA form, the CDR3 reads TGCAGTGCTATAACCGTCTGGGAGGCGAACACTGAAGCTTTCTTT.

This sequence joins TRBV4-1 and TRBJ2-7; the D gene is possibly TRBD1 (6 bases). This CDR3 is built from 16 residues. Germline CDR1 and CDR2: MGHRA and YSYEKL. V was clipped by 5 bases and J by 5 bases, with 22 bases between them. CDR3 bases: TGCGCCAGCAGCGAAACTCTAACAGGGAGACGGCACGAGCAGTACTTC. It is translated as CASSETLTGRRHEQYF.